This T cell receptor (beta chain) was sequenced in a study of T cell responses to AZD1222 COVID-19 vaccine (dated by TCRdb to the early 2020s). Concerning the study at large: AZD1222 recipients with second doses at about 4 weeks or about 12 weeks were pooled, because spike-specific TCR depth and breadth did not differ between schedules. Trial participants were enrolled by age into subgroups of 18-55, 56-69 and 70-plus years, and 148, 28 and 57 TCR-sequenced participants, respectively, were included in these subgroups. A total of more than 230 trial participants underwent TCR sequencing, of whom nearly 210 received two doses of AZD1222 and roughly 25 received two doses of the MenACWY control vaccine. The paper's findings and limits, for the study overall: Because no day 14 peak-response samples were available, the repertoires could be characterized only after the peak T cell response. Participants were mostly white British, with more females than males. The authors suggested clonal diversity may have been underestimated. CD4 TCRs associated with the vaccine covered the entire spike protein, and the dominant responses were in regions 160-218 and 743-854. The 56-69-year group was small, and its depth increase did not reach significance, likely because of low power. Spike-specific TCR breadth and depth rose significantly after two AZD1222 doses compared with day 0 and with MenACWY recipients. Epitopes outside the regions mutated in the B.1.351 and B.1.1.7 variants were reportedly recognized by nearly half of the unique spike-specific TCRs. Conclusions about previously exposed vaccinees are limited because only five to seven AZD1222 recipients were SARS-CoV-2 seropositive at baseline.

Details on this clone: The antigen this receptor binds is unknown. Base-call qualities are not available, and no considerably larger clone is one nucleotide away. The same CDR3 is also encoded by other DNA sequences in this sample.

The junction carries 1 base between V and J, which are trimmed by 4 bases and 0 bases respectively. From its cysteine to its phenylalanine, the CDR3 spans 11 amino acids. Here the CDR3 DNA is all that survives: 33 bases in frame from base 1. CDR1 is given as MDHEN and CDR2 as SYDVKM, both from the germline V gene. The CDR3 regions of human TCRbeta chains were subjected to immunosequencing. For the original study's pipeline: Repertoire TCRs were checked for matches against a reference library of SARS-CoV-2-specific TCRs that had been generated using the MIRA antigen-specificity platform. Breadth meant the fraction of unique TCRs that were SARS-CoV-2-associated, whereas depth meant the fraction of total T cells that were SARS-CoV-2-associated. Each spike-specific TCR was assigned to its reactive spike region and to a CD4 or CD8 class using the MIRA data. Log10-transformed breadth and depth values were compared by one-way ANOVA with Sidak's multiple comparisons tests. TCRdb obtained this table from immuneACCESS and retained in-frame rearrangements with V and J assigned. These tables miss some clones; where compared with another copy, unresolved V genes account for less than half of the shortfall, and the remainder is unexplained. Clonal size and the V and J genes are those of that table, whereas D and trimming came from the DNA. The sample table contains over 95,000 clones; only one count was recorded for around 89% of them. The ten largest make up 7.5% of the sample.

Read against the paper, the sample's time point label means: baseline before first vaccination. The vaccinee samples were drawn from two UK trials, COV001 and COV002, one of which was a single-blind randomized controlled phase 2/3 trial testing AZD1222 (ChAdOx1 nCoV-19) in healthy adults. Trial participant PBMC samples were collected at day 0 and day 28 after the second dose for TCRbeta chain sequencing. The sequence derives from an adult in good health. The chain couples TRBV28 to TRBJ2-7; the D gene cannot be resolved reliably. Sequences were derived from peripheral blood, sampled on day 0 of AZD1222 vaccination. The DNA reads TGTGCCAGCAGTTCCTCCTACGAGCAGTACTTC. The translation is CASSSSYEQYF.